A selection of T cell receptor beta chains follows, all from one sample in a study of cytomegalovirus exposure and HLA in healthy donors. Clones were read by immunoSEQ multiplex PCR, and TCRdb kept only the in-frame ones, dropping some. The sample yields over 60,000 clones, roughly four fifths seen once. Specimen: PBMCs. These receptors all stem from a woman aged 25-40 years in good health and CMV-seropositive. The CDR3 runs from the conserved cysteine through the conserved F or W. The D gene is left open where the match is weak. Clone size, where shown, is once, few, many, or a class for clones that have expanded.

d_call,clone_size,j_call,v_call,cdr3_aa,cdr3_nt
-,-,TRBJ2-7,TRBV19,CASSITRDLTLYEQYF,TGTGCCAGTAGTATAACCAGGGATTTAACTCTCTACGAGCAGTACTTC
TRBD2,-,TRBJ2-3,TRBV4-3,CASSQLLAGSSTDTQYF,TGCGCCAGCAGCCAACTCCTAGCGGGATCTAGCACAGATACGCAGTATTTT
TRBD1,-,TRBJ1-2,TRBV7-2,CASSSRTGLKGYTF,TGTGCCAGCAGCTCCAGGACAGGGCTAAAGGGCTACACCTTC
-,medium-sized,TRBJ2-1,TRBV19,CASSRDSSGYNEQFF,TGTGCCAGTAGTAGGGACTCATCGGGTTACAATGAGCAGTTCTTC
-,-,TRBJ1-2,TRBV4-3,CASSQDPSGYGYTF,TGCGCCAGCAGCCAAGATCCGAGCGGATATGGCTACACCTTC
-,once,TRBJ1-4,TRBV27,CASSLWGSKEKLFF,TGTGCCAGCAGTTTGTGGGGCTCCAAAGAAAAACTGTTTTTT
TRBD2,-,TRBJ2-1,TRBV7-2,CASGGEYNEQFF,TGTGCCAGCGGGGGGGAATACAATGAGCAGTTCTTC
TRBD2,-,TRBJ2-3,TRBV6-6,CASRRSGSLPDTQYF,TGTGCCAGCAGGAGGAGCGGGAGTCTCCCAGATACGCAGTATTTT
-,-,TRBJ2-1,TRBV28,CASSLAGYNEQFF,TGTGCCAGCAGTTTAGCGGGTTACAATGAGCAGTTCTTC
-,few,TRBJ2-7,TRBV6-6,CASGRGYEQYF,TGTGCCAGCGGGCGGGGCTACGAGCAGTACTTC
TRBD2,-,TRBJ2-1,TRBV6-6,CASSYGLAGGHEQFF,TGTGCCAGCAGTTACGGCCTAGCGGGAGGGCATGAGCAGTTCTTC
-,medium-sized,TRBJ2-6,TRBV4-2,CASSQRSGDGANVLTF,TGTGCCAGCAGCCAACGTTCAGGGGATGGGGCCAACGTCCTGACTTTC
-,-,TRBJ2-1,TRBV28,CASSGSGQFF,TGTGCCAGCAGTGGGAGTGGGCAGTTCTTC
-,-,TRBJ2-1,TRBV19,CASSLAGSYNEQFF,TGTGCCAGTAGTCTGGCGGGATCCTACAATGAGCAGTTCTTC
TRBD1,once,TRBJ2-2,TRBV7-3,CASRGQGDTGELFF,TGTGCCAGCAGGGGACAGGGGGACACCGGGGAGCTGTTTTTT
TRBD2,-,TRBJ2-3,TRBV11-1,CASSLSRGEDTQYF,TGTGCCAGCAGCTTAAGCCGGGGGGAAGATACGCAGTATTTT
-,-,TRBJ2-1,TRBV6-5,CASAASWREQFF,TGTGCCAGCGCGGCTTCCTGGCGCGAGCAGTTCTTC
TRBD2,-,TRBJ2-2,TRBV10-1,CASSESGEGGELFF,TGCGCCAGCAGTGAGTCGGGGGAGGGCGGGGAGCTGTTTTTT
TRBD1,-,TRBJ2-5,TRBV7-2,CASSPQGVQTQYF,TGTGCCAGCAGCCCCCAGGGGGTGCAGACCCAGTACTTC
TRBD1,once,TRBJ1-6,TRBV5-1,CASSSTGNEPTLHF,TGCGCCAGCAGCTCGACAGGGAATGAACCGACCCTCCACTTT
TRBD2,-,TRBJ2-1,TRBV7-9,CASSATSGSQAEQFF,TGTGCCAGCAGCGCCACTAGCGGGAGCCAGGCTGAGCAGTTCTTC
TRBD2,-,TRBJ2-3,TRBV5-1,CASSSGTSGIIYTDTQYF,TGCGCCAGCAGCTCCGGGACTAGCGGGATTATTTATACAGATACGCAGTATTTT
TRBD2,-,TRBJ2-2,TRBV5-1,CASNLLAGENGELFF,TGCGCCAGCAACCTTCTAGCGGGAGAAAACGGGGAGCTGTTTTTT
-,-,TRBJ1-4,TRBV5-1,CASSLVGGETNEKLFF,TGCGCCAGCAGCTTGGTTGGAGGCGAAACTAATGAAAAACTGTTTTTT
-,-,TRBJ2-3,TRBV6-5,CASGKGDTQYF,TGTGCCAGCGGAAAGGGGGATACGCAGTATTTT
-,once,TRBJ1-5,TRBV6-5,CASSSGASNQPQHF,TGTGCCAGCAGTTCTGGGGCCTCGAATCAGCCCCAGCATTTT
TRBD2,once,TRBJ2-7,TRBV15,CATSSFPGLYEQYF,TGTGCCACCAGCAGTTTCCCGGGACTATACGAGCAGTACTTC
TRBD2,-,TRBJ2-1,TRBV10-3,CAISVASGNRNEQFF,TGTGCCATCAGTGTGGCTAGCGGGAATCGGAATGAGCAGTTCTTC
TRBD1,-,TRBJ1-1,TRBV7-8,CASSFRTGGGGTEAFF,TGTGCCAGCAGCTTTCGGACAGGGGGCGGAGGCACTGAAGCTTTCTTT
-,once,TRBJ2-4,TRBV19,CASSHPGAKNIQYF,TGTGCCAGTAGTCATCCAGGGGCCAAAAACATTCAGTACTTC
-,-,TRBJ1-5,TRBV29-1,CSVGQRLNQPQHF,TGCAGCGTTGGGCAGCGCCTTAATCAGCCCCAGCATTTT
TRBD1,-,TRBJ1-5,TRBV19,CASSMARQGNQPQHF,TGTGCCAGTAGTATGGCCAGACAGGGGAATCAGCCCCAGCATTTT
-,-,TRBJ1-1,TRBV7-6,CASSLAWTMAFF,TGTGCCAGCAGCTTGGCCTGGACAATGGCTTTCTTT
TRBD2,-,TRBJ2-3,TRBV10-1,CASSAGLAGSLDTQYF,TGCGCCAGCAGTGCCGGACTAGCGGGAAGTCTAGATACGCAGTATTTT
TRBD1,-,TRBJ1-2,TRBV4-2,CASSPGTGNNYGYTF,TGTGCCAGCAGCCCCGGGACAGGGAATAACTATGGCTACACCTTC
TRBD1,-,TRBJ2-7,TRBV7-2,CASSLGRGTGQPYEQYF,TGTGCCAGCAGCTTAGGGAGGGGGACAGGGCAACCCTACGAGCAGTACTTC
-,-,TRBJ2-7,TRBV7-2,CASSPQGLGSYEQYF,TGTGCCAGCAGCCCCCAGGGGCTCGGGTCCTACGAGCAGTACTTC
-,-,TRBJ2-2,TRBV2,CASSEDREYNTGELFF,TGTGCCAGCAGTGAAGACAGGGAGTATAACACCGGGGAGCTGTTTTTT
-,-,TRBJ2-7,TRBV28,CASSLPLSGLTYEQYF,TGTGCCAGCAGTTTGCCTCTCTCGGGACTTACCTACGAGCAGTACTTC
-,many,TRBJ1-1,TRBV5-1,CASSPIQGSEAFF,TGCGCCAGCAGCCCGATACAGGGCTCTGAAGCTTTCTTT
TRBD2,-,TRBJ2-7,TRBV6-6,CASSTSAYEQYF,TGTGCCAGCAGTACTAGCGCCTACGAGCAGTACTTC
-,-,TRBJ2-5,TRBV5-1,CASSLGTVQETQYF,TGCGCCAGCAGCTTGGGGACAGTTCAAGAGACCCAGTACTTC
TRBD2,-,TRBJ2-1,TRBV7-2,CASSLYPSGRSSYNEQFF,TGTGCCAGCAGCTTGTACCCTAGCGGGAGGAGCTCCTACAATGAGCAGTTCTTC
-,-,TRBJ2-2,TRBV7-2,CASTQDGSSGELFF,TGTGCCAGCACCCAAGACGGGAGTTCGGGGGAGCTGTTTTTT
TRBD1,-,TRBJ1-1,TRBV7-8,CASSLTGGGMNTEAFF,TGTGCCAGCAGTTTGACAGGGGGCGGGATGAACACTGAAGCTTTCTTT